This T cell receptor (beta chain) was recovered during a study of blood T cell repertoires in COVID-19. As for the study in general: The analysed material was cDNA or gDNA that came from T cells, B-cell-depleted T cells, or PBMCs.

V was pared by 0 bases and J by 3 bases, with 3 bases of the junction left unmatched. CDR1 is SGHNT and CDR2 is YYREEE in the germline V gene (reference sequence). The CDR3 covers 15 residues. This clone was counted a single time. Profiled with immunoSEQ multiplex PCR; TCRdb holds only in-frame clones, not every one. Among about 190,000 clones listed, 70% to 90% were seen once. Sequenced input: peripheral blood. The sequence came from a woman between 65 and 79 years old with active or convalescent COVID-19. The chain links TRBV5-4 to TRBJ2-1; 7 positions match TRBD1. The chain's CDR3 is CASSLDPGGYNEQFF. In nucleotides, the CDR3 is TGTGCCAGCAGCTTGGATCCAGGGGGCTACAATGAGCAGTTCTTC.